The present entry profiles one TCR beta chain with its context. Individual cDNA molecules in this library carried unique molecular identifiers. TCRdb reprocessed the 5' RACE reads with MiXCR, giving one entry per CDR3 protein. Among roughly 120,000 distinct CDR3 sequences, approximately 20% were seen once, and the ten largest hold approximately 3%. CDR3 size: 15 residues. Trimming left V 0 bases short and J 1 base short, with 10 bases between. Germline V lookup: CDR1 SGDLS, CDR2 YYNGEE. The sample belongs to a study of human T cells and chemical hapten exposure. Unfractionated whole blood served as the source for total RNA extraction.

The chain joins TRBV9 to TRBJ1-1; D remains ambiguous. The clonotype comes from a human donor in good health. The CDR3 spells CASSVGGFGNTEAFF. The CDR3 coding sequence is TGTGCCAGCAGCGTAGGGGGTTTCGGGAACACTGAAGCTTTCTTT.